This T cell receptor (beta chain) is from a study of T cells after yellow fever vaccination. At the level of the study: The fractions with low cell numbers were processed using SMART-Seq v4 Ultra Low Input.

This clonotype was picked up many times. Its antigen remains unidentified. V gave up 0 bases and J gave up 2 bases, with 15 bases separating them. This CDR3 region has 17 residues. CDR1 is SNHLY and CDR2 is FYNNEI in the germline V gene. Study-level findings and limits: Reappearing after the booster were most of the clones from primary vaccination (96% CD4, roughly 86% CD8). One caveat is that FACS-sorted repertoires could contain abundant clonotypes contaminating from the bulk population.

A 5'RACE template-switching step, the method used to make TCR cDNA, added a universal primer site and UMIs. In TCRdb, the 5' RACE reads were re-called with MiXCR into one record per CDR3 protein. In the table there are 99,000 or so distinct CDR3 sequences, around 5.8% of which are singletons. This rearrangement joins TRBV2 to TRBJ2-3; possible D gene TRBD1, 6 bases. The input for sequencing was CD8+ T cells sorted from PBMCs, taken 10 days after the yellow fever booster vaccination. This receptor was obtained from a man between 18 and 29 years old who received the YFV17D yellow fever vaccine. The CDR3 protein is CASSEAQGTTNTDTQYF. In nucleotides, the CDR3 is TGTGCCAGCAGTGAAGCGCAGGGGACAACTAACACAGATACGCAGTATTTT.